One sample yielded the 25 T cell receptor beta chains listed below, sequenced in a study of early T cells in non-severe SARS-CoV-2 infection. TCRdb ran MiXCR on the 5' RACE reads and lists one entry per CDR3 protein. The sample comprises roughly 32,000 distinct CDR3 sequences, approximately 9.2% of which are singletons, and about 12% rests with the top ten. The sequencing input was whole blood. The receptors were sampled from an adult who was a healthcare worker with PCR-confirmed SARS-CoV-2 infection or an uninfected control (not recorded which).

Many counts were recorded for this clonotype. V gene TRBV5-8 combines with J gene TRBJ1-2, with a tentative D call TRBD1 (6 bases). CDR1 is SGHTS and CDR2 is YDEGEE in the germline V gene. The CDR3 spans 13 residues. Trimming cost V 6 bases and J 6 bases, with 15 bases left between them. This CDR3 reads CASIRTVSHGYTF. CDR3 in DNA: TGTGCCAGCATCAGGACAGTGAGTCATGGCTACACCTTC.

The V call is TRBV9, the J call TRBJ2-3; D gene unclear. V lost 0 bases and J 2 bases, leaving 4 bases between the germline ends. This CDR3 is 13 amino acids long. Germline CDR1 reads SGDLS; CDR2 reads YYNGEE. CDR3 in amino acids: CASSVVTTDTQYF. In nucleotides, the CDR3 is TGTGCCAGCAGCGTAGTGACCACAGATACGCAGTATTTT.

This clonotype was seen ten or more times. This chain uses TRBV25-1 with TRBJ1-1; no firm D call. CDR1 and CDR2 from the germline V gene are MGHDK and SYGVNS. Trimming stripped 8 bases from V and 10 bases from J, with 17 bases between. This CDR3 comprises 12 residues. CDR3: CASGESAAVAFF. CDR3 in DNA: TGTGCCAGCGGGGAGTCGGCCGCGGTAGCTTTCTTT.

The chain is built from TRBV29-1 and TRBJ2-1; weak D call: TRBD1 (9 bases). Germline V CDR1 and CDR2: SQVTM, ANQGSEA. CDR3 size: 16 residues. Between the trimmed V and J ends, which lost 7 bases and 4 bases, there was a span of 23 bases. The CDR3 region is CSARTGGAGGYNEQFF. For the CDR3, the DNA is TGCAGCGCCCGAACAGGGGGCGCGGGAGGATACAATGAGCAGTTCTTC.

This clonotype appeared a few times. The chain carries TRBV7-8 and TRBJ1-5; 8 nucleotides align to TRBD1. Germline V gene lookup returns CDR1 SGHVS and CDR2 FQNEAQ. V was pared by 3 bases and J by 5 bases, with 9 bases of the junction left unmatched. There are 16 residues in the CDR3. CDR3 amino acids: CASSFGTTGAYQPQHF. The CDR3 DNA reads TGTGCCAGCAGCTTTGGTACGACAGGGGCCTATCAGCCCCAGCATTTT.

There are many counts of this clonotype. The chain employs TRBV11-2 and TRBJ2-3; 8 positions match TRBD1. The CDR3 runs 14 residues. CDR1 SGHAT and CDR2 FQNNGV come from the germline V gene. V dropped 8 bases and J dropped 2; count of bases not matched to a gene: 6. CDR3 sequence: CASQGQDFTDTQYF. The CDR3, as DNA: TGTGCCAGCCAGGGACAGGACTTCACAGATACGCAGTATTTT.

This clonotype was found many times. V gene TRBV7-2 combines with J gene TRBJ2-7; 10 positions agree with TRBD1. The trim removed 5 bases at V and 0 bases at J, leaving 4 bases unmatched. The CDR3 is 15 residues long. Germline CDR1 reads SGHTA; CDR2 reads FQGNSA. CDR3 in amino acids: CASSRDRGSSYEQYF. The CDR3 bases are TGTGCCAGCAGCCGGGACAGGGGTAGCTCCTACGAGCAGTACTTC.

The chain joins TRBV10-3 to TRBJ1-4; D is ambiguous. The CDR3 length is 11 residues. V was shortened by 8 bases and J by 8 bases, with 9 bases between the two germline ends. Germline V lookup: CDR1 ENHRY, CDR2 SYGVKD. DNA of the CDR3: TGTGCCATCGGAGTCGGCGAAAAACTGTTTTTT. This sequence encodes CAIGVGEKLFF.

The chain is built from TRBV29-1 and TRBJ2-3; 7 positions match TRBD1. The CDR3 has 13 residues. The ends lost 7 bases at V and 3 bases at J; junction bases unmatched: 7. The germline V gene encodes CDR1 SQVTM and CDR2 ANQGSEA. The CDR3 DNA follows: TGCAGCGAGGATAGGGGGCGTACAGATACGCAGTATTTT. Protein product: CSEDRGRTDTQYF.

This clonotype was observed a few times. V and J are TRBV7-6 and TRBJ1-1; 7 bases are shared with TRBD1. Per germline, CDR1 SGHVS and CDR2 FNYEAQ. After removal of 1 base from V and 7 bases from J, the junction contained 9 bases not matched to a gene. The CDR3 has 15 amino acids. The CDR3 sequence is CASSLVIGQGDEAFF. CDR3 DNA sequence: TGTGCCAGCAGCTTAGTGATAGGGCAGGGGGATGAAGCTTTCTTT. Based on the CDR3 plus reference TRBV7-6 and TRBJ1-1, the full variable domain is GAGVSQSPRYKVTKRGQDVALRCDPISGHVSLYWYRQALGQGPEFLTYFNYEAQQDKSGLPNDRFSAERPEGSISTLTIQRTEQRDSAMYRCASSLVIGQGDEAFFGQGTRLTVV.

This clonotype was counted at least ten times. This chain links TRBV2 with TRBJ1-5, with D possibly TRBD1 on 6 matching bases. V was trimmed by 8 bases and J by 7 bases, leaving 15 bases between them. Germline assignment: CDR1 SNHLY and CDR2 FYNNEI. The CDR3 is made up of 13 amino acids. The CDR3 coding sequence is TGTGCCAGCCAAGGACAGCTCGAACAGCCCCAGCATTTT. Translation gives CASQGQLEQPQHF.

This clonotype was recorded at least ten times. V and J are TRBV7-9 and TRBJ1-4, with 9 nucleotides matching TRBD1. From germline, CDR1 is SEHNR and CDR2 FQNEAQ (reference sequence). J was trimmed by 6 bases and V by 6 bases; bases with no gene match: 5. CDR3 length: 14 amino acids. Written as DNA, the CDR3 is TGTGCCAGCAGACCTAGGACAGGGGATGAAAAACTGTTTTTT. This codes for CASRPRTGDEKLFF.

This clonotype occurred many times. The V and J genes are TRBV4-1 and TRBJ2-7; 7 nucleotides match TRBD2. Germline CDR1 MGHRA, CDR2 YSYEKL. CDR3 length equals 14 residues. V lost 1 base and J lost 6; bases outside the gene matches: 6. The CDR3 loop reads CASSQASGAVEQYF. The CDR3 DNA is TGCGCCAGCAGCCAAGCCAGCGGGGCAGTCGAGCAGTACTTC.

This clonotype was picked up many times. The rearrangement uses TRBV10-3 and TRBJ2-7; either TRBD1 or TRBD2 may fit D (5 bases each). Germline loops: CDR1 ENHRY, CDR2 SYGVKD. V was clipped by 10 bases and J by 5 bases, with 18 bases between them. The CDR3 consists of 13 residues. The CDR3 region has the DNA TGTGCCACCAGGACTCCGGTGGGGGACGAGCAGTACTTC. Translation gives CATRTPVGDEQYF.

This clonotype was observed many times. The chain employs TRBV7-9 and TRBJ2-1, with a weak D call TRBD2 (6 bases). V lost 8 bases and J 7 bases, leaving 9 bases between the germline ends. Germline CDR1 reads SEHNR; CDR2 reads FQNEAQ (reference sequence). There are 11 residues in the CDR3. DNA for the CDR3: TGTGCCAGCCACGGGGGAAATGAGCAGTTCTTC. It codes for CASHGGNEQFF.

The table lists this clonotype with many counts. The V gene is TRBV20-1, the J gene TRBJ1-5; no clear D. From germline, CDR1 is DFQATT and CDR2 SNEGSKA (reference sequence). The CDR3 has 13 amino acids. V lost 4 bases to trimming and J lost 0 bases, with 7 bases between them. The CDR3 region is CSAMRSSNQPQHF. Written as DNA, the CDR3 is TGCAGTGCTATGAGGTCTAGCAATCAGCCCCAGCATTTT.

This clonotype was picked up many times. The CDR3 sequence is CASSLIGTGNNQPQHF. CDR3 DNA sequence: TGTGCCAGCAGCTTAATAGGCACGGGAAACAATCAGCCCCAGCATTTT. The chain carries TRBV5-6 and TRBJ1-5; D gene ambiguous. The CDR3 contains 16 residues. Trimming pared 2 bases from V and 3 bases from J, leaving 15 bases between. The germline gives CDR1 SGHDT, CDR2 YYEEEE. The whole variable domain, remainder taken from reference TRBV5-6 and TRBJ1-5, is DAGVTQSPTHLIKTRGQQVTLRCSPKSGHDTVSWYQQALGQGPQFIFQYYEEEERQRGNFPDRFSGHQFPNYSSELNVNALLLGDSALYLCASSLIGTGNNQPQHFGDGTRLSIL.

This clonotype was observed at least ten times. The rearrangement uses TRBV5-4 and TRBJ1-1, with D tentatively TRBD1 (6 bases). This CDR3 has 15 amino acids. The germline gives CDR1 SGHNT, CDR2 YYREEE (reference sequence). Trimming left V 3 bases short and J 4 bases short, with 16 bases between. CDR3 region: CASSSKDRRFTEAFF. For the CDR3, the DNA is TGTGCCAGCAGCTCTAAAGACAGGCGATTCACTGAAGCTTTCTTT.

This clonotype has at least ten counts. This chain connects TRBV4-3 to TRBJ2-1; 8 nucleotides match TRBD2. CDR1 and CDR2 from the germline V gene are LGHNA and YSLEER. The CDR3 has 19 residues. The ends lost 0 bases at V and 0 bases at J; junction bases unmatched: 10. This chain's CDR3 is CASSQEFGSGASSYNEQFF. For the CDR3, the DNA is TGCGCCAGCAGCCAAGAATTTGGTAGCGGGGCTAGCTCCTACAATGAGCAGTTCTTC.

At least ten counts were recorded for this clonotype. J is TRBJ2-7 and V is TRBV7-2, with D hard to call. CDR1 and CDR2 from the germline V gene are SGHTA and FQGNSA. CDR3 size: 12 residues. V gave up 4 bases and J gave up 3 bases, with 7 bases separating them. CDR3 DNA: TGTGCCAGCAGCTCGGACCTCTACGAGCAGTACTTC. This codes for CASSSDLYEQYF. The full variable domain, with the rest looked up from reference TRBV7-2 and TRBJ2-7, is GAGVSQSPSNKVTEKGKDVELRCDPISGHTALYWYRQSLGQGLEFLIYFQGNSAPDKSGLPSDRFSAERTGGSVSTLTIQRTQQEDSAVYLCASSSDLYEQYFGPGTRLTVT.

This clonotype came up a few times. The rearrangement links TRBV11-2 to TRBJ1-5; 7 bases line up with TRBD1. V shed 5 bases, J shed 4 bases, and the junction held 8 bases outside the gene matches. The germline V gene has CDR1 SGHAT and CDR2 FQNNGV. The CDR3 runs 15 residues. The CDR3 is CASSPTGAVNQPQHF. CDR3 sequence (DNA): TGTGCCAGCAGCCCTACAGGGGCGGTTAATCAGCCCCAGCATTTT.

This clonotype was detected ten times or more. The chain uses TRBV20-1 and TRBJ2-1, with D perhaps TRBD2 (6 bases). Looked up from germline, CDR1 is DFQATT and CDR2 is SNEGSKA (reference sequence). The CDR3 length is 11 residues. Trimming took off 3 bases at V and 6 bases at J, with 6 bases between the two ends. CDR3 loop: CSASGGNEQFF. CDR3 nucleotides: TGCAGTGCTAGCGGGGGCAATGAGCAGTTCTTC.

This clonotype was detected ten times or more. As DNA, the CDR3 is TGTGCCACCAGTGAATCCGGGACTTACCAATACAATGAGCAGTTCTTC. As protein: CATSESGTYQYNEQFF. The rearrangement joins TRBV24-1 to TRBJ2-1, with D perhaps matching TRBD2 (6 bases). The CDR3 contains 16 residues. V was cut by 4 bases and J by 4 bases, with 16 bases left in between. Germline-derived CDR1 and CDR2 are KGHDR and SFDVKD.

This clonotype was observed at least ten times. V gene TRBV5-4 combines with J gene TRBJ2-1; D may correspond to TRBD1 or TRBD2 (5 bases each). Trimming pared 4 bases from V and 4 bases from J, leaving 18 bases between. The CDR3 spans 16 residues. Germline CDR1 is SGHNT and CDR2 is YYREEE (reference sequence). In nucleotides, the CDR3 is TGTGCCAGCAGCCCGGGGCGAGACATCCCGTACAATGAGCAGTTCTTC. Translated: CASSPGRDIPYNEQFF.

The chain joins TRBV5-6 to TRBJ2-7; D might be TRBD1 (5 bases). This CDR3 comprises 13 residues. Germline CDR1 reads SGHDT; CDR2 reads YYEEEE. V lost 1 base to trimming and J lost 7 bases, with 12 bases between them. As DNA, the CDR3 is TGTGCCAGCAGCTTGAGGCAGGGTAGGGAGCAGTACTTC. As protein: CASSLRQGREQYF.